This section outlines one T cell receptor (beta chain) sequence together with its context. These data come from a study of blood T cell repertoires in COVID-19. Enrollees, 18 to 89 years old, lived in around 23 US areas. Which cohort a participant joined came from the clinical history participants gave. Source study methods: Reference gene primer amplification gave estimated nucleated cell counts. TCRdb's copy holds only in-frame clones and misses some; the assay was immunoSEQ multiplex PCR. That table is the source of V, J and clone size, and D and trimming were worked out from the DNA. The repertoire holds approximately 200,000 clones, approximately 90% seen once, with roughly 3.7% in the top ten. The ends were cut back, 2 bases at V and 3 bases at J, with 11 bases in the middle. This CDR3 contains 14 residues. Germline V CDR1 and CDR2: SGDLS, YYNGEE.

The source material was PBMCs or T cells enriched from blood (not recorded which). The chain links TRBV9 to TRBJ1-1; D uncertain. The source of this sequence is a young woman in a cohort exposed to, infected with or recovered from COVID-19 (not recorded which). The CDR3: CASSVGSPDTEAFF. The CDR3 nucleotides are TGTGCCAGCAGCGTCGGGTCCCCAGACACTGAAGCTTTCTTT.